A selection of T cell receptor beta chains follows, all from one sample in a study of cytomegalovirus exposure and HLA in healthy donors. Method: immunoSEQ multiplex PCR; TCRdb's copy keeps in-frame clones and lacks some. In the table there are tens of thousands of clones, about 94% of which are singletons. Sequenced sample: PBMCs. The receptor set was obtained from a man aged 18 to 30 in good health and CMV-seropositive. The CDR3 runs from the conserved cysteine through the conserved F or W.

V	J	CDR3
TRBV29-1	TRBJ1-1	CSVVGQVNTEAFF
TRBV27	TRBJ2-7	CASSSTSYEQYF
TRBV6-5	TRBJ1-5	CASSNNRGYSPQHF
TRBV28	TRBJ1-2	CASNPTGEGGGGYTF
TRBV4-3	TRBJ2-5	CASSQEFMGQGGETQYF
TRBV18	TRBJ2-7	CASSPYGAGGISYEQYF
TRBV6-1	TRBJ2-1	CASSAGTGGHEQFF
TRBV2	TRBJ2-1	CASSGGLYLSREQFF
TRBV27	TRBJ1-2	CASKETRANYGYTF
TRBV6-5	TRBJ2-7	CASSQYRVAVGEQYF
TRBV18	TRBJ2-1	CASSAGTSGNNEQFF
TRBV7-9	TRBJ2-1	CASTPGSDEQFF
TRBV9	TRBJ2-3	CASSVDSGGGSDTQYF
TRBV15	TRBJ1-1	CATSRGTILRRGQRVTEAFF
TRBV4-3	TRBJ2-7	CASSQDKGHPGKQYF
TRBV6-5	TRBJ2-7	CASSYTATSGYEQYF
TRBV6-1	TRBJ2-2	CASSEGTGGAGELFF
TRBV5-6	TRBJ2-7	CASSFAGGYEQYF
TRBV2	TRBJ1-5	CASSEEAGNQPQHF
TRBV5-4	TRBJ1-6	CASSYGQGSGSPLHF
TRBV29-1	TRBJ2-3	CSVTSGASDTQYF
TRBV5-1	TRBJ2-7	CASSPEGLSYEQYF
TRBV28	TRBJ1-1	CASRPGQGWDTEAFF
TRBV28	TRBJ1-4	CASSPPGGINEKLFF
TRBV18	TRBJ2-2	CASSPRTLNTGELFF
TRBV5-4	TRBJ2-1	CASSHPRDRWQFF
TRBV5-4	TRBJ2-6	CASIAEGYGANVLTF
TRBV4-1	TRBJ2-7	CASSQVGSGSSYEQYF
TRBV19	TRBJ2-3	CASTQGATTDTQYF